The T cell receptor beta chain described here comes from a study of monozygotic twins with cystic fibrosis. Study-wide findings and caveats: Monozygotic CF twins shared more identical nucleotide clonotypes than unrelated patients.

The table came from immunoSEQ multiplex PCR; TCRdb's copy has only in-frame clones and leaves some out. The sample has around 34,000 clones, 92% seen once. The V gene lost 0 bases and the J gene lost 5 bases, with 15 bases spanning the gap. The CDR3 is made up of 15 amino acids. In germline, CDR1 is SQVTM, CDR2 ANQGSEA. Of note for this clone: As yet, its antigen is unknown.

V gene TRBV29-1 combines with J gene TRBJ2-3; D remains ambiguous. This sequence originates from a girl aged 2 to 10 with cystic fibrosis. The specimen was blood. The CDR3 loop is CSVEDWGGSGDTQYF. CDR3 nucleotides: TGCAGCGTTGAAGATTGGGGTGGGTCGGGAGATACGCAGTATTTT.